This T cell receptor (beta chain) was sequenced during a study of T cell responses to AZD1222 COVID-19 vaccine. Points from the study as a whole: All repertoire sampling was performed exclusively after the peak T cell response.

CDR1 SQVTM and CDR2 ANQGSEA come from the germline V gene. The CDR3 runs 11 residues. The germline V and J ends were trimmed by 3 bases and 8 bases, with 10 bases remaining between them. Notes on this clone: Its antigen is unidentified.

Produced via immunoSEQ multiplex PCR; TCRdb's table is partial and in-frame only. Of about 130,000 clones in the sample, about nine tenths are singletons; the top ten hold 6.3%. The origin of this receptor is an adult in good health. The starting material was peripheral blood, obtained on day 0 of AZD1222 vaccination. The rearrangement links TRBV29-1 to TRBJ1-2, with TRBD1 as a possible D gene (5 bases). This CDR3 reads CSVDRDEGYTF. CDR3 DNA sequence: TGCAGCGTTGACAGGGACGAGGGCTACACCTTC.